This passage covers 8 T cell receptor beta chains from one sample sequenced in a study of beta chain features in type 1 diabetes. Expressed TCRB transcripts got sequenced, as all isolated RNA was reverse transcribed. The assay was immunoSEQ multiplex PCR, and TCRdb's table has in-frame clones only and misses some. This table has around 300,000 clones, 14% appearing once. The material sequenced was central memory CD4+ T cells from blood. The receptors derive from a man between 25 and 39 years old in good health.

J is TRBJ1-3 and V is TRBV5-6; possible D gene TRBD1, 6 bases. Germline V lookup: CDR1 SGHDT, CDR2 YYEEEE. The CDR3 is made up of 16 amino acids. V dropped 2 bases and J dropped 4 bases, with 16 bases sitting between them. The CDR3 loop is CASSFATGSRGNTIYF. In DNA, the CDR3 is TGTGCCAGCAGCTTTGCAACAGGGAGTAGGGGAAACACCATATATTTT.

This clone has more than one count but fewer than ten. At one boundary the junction diverges from the germline segment, which might be a read error. The chain carries TRBV6-5 and TRBJ2-5; TRBD2 agrees at 8 bases. The V gene's germline CDR1 is MNHEY and CDR2 SVGAGI. The CDR3 sequence is 14 residues long. The CDR3 coding sequence is TGCCACCTACCAACTAGCGGAGAGCAAGAGACCCAGTACTTC. Its translation is CHLPTSGEQETQYF.

This clone was detected a few times. V is TRBV5-1 and J is TRBJ2-7, with D unclear. The CDR3 loop spans 14 amino acids. Per the germline V gene, CDR1 is SGHRS and CDR2 is YFSETQ. Trimming took 0 bases from V and 2 from J, leaving 9 bases between them. The CDR3 DNA is TGCGCCAGCAGCTTGGCCCTACAGACCTACGAGCAGTACGTC. This encodes CASSLALQTYEQYV.

This rearrangement joins TRBV27 to TRBJ1-1, with D perhaps TRBD1 (6 bases). Trimming shortened V by 3 bases and J by 6 bases, and 17 bases separated the two germline ends. The CDR3 consists of 15 residues. Germline loops: CDR1 MNHEY, CDR2 SMNVEV (reference sequence). This CDR3 is CASSFVSPGAAEAFF. CDR3 bases: TGTGCCAGCAGTTTTGTATCGCCGGGGGCGGCTGAAGCTTTCTTT.

This clone was seen a single time. V is TRBV5-1 and J is TRBJ1-6, with a weak D call TRBD1 (5 bases). V was pared by 0 bases and J by 8 bases, with 12 bases between. Germline loops: CDR1 SGHRS, CDR2 YFSETQ. This CDR3 spans 15 amino acids. The CDR3 here is CASSLVPGWDSPLHF. CDR3 DNA: TGCGCCAGCAGCTTGGTTCCAGGGTGGGATTCACCCCTCCACTTT.

In DNA form, the CDR3 reads TGTGCGGCGGGACTACAGTTCTTC. This gives the protein CAAGLQFF. This sequence joins TRBV30 and TRBJ2-1; 7 bases fit TRBD2. CDR3 length: 8 amino acids. The germline V gene has CDR1 GTSNPN and CDR2 SVGIG (reference sequence). Full variable domain (remainder filled in from reference TRBV30 and TRBJ2-1): SQTIHQWPATLVQPVGSPLSLECTVEGTSNPNLYWYRQAAGRGLQLLFYSVGIGQISSEVPQNLSASRPQDRQFILSSKKLLLSDSGFYLCAAGLQFFGPGTRLTVL.

This chain uses TRBV14 with TRBJ1-4; D is unclear. Trimming shortened V by 1 base and J by 7 bases, and 10 bases separated the two germline ends. The CDR3 is 14 amino acids. Per germline, CDR1 SGHDN and CDR2 FVKESK. CDR3 sequence: CASSQGGGIEKLFF. As DNA, the CDR3 is TGTGCCAGCAGCCAAGGAGGAGGAATTGAAAAACTGTTTTTT. The whole variable domain, remainder taken from reference TRBV14 and TRBJ1-4, is EAGVTQFPSHSVIEKGQTVTLRCDPISGHDNLYWYRRVMGKEIKFLLHFVKESKQDESGMPNNRFLAERTGGTYSTLKVQPAELEDSGVYFCASSQGGGIEKLFFGSGTQLSVL.

This clone was observed at least ten times. This chain uses TRBV4-2 with TRBJ2-2; no reliable D call. Germline CDR1 and CDR2: LGHNA and YNFKEQ. The CDR3 consists of 15 residues. Trimming stripped 1 base from V and 1 base from J, with 7 bases between. The DNA for the CDR3 is TGTGCCAGCAGCCAAGCCACACAGAACACCGGGGAGCTGTTTTTT. It translates to CASSQATQNTGELFF.